The 27 T cell receptor beta chains presented below share a single source sample, sequenced in a study of PD-L1 blockade in urothelial cancer. Time point here: pretreatment peripheral blood. Generated by immunoSEQ multiplex PCR, the TCRdb table keeps only in-frame clones and is missing some. The data show roughly 43,000 clones, 75% to 85% seen once. The specimen was PBMCs, collected around atezolizumab (anti-PD-L1) treatment. Receptor source: a man aged 60 to 75 with urothelial cancer.

The chain links TRBV28 to TRBJ2-7; 9 nucleotides align to TRBD2. The CDR3 runs 13 residues. V lost 5 bases, J lost 9 bases, and 8 bases stayed unmatched. Germline V gives CDR1 MDHEN, CDR2 SYDVKM. The CDR3 nucleotides are TGTGCCAGCAGTACGGGACTAGCAAACCCGCAGTACTTC. It encodes CASSTGLANPQYF. The variable domain in full, with the rest retrieved from reference TRBV28 and TRBJ2-7, is DVKVTQSSRYLVKRTGEKVFLECVQDMDHENMFWYRQDPGLGLRLIYFSYDVKMKEKGDIPEGYSVSREKKERFSLILESASTNQTSMYLCASSTGLANPQYFGPGTRLTVT.

This sequence joins TRBV30 and TRBJ2-7, with 8 bases that match TRBD1. Germline CDR1 is GTSNPN and CDR2 is SVGIG (reference sequence). This CDR3 spans 12 amino acids. V gave up 8 bases and J gave up 4 bases; unmatched junction bases: 7. The CDR3 reads CAAQGARYEQYF. CDR3 nucleotides: TGTGCCGCCCAGGGGGCGAGGTACGAGCAGTACTTC.

The rearrangement uses TRBV9 and TRBJ1-5, with D unclear. Germline-derived CDR1 and CDR2 are SGDLS and YYNGEE. Between the trimmed V and J ends, which lost 4 bases and 0 bases, there was a span of 14 bases. The CDR3 runs 16 residues. The CDR3 sequence is CASSRGRSLSNQPQHF. CDR3 nucleotides: TGTGCCAGCAGCCGCGGCAGATCCCTTAGCAATCAGCCCCAGCATTTT.

The chain is built from TRBV25-1 and TRBJ2-7; 7 bases are shared with TRBD1. Unmatched junction bases numbered 2, after V lost 6 bases and J lost 3 bases. Germline CDR1 reads MGHDK; CDR2 reads SYGVNS. The CDR3 sequence is 12 residues long. CDR3 region: CASRGDSYEQYF. The CDR3 bases are TGTGCCAGCAGGGGGGACAGCTACGAGCAGTACTTC.

The chain recombines TRBV4-1 with TRBJ1-3, with D perhaps matching TRBD1 (5 bases). Germline V gene sequence: CDR1 MGHRA, CDR2 YSYEKL. The V and J ends lost 1 base and 2 bases respectively, with 9 bases between them. This CDR3 spans 15 amino acids. CDR3 DNA: TGCGCCAGCAGCCAAGTGGCAGGGACTGGAAACACCATATATTTT. It is translated as CASSQVAGTGNTIYF.

CDR3 DNA: TGTGCCAGCACAGACAGGGGACTGTCGCCGGCGCAGTATTTT. Protein: CASTDRGLSPAQYF. The rearrangement uses TRBV2 and TRBJ2-3, with 8 bases matching TRBD1. Trimming took 7 bases from V and 10 from J; bases not matched to a gene: 13. This CDR3 comprises 14 residues. Germline V gives CDR1 SNHLY, CDR2 FYNNEI. Based on the CDR3 plus reference TRBV2 and TRBJ2-3, the full variable domain is EPEVTQTPSHQVTQMGQEVILRCVPISNHLYFYWYRQILGQKVEFLVSFYNNEISEKSEIFDDQFSVERPDGSNFTLKIRSTKLEDSAMYFCASTDRGLSPAQYFGPGTRLTVL.

A few counts support this clone. This chain uses TRBV13 with TRBJ1-1; TRBD1 matches at 10 bases. Germline V gene sequence: CDR1 PRHDT, CDR2 FYEKMQ (reference sequence). This CDR3 has 15 amino acids. The ends lost 5 bases at V and 1 base at J; junction bases unmatched: 4. CDR3 region: CASSRDRGANTEAFF. The CDR3 DNA reads TGTGCCAGCAGCCGGGACAGGGGTGCGAACACTGAAGCTTTCTTT.

The CDR3 loop reads CASSEALRRSGYTF. CDR3 coding DNA: TGTGCCAGCAGTGAAGCGCTTAGGAGAAGTGGCTACACCTTC. This chain uses TRBV6-1 with TRBJ1-2; D not resolved. The CDR3 runs 14 residues. The germline V gene has CDR1 MNHNS and CDR2 SASEGT. Trimming removed 0 bases from V and 7 bases from J, with 12 bases in between.

CDR3 protein: CASSQPGQGNYGYTF. The CDR3 DNA reads TGTGCCAGCAGCCAACCGGGACAGGGGAACTATGGCTACACCTTC. This rearrangement joins TRBV5-5 to TRBJ1-2, with 10 bases that match TRBD1. Germline CDR1 and CDR2: SGHKS and YYEKEE (reference sequence). The V gene end was trimmed by 4 bases and the J gene end by 2 bases; junction bases not matched to a gene: 5. CDR3 length equals 15 residues.

The chain carries TRBV6-8 and TRBJ1-1; TRBD1 might be the D (5 bases). The CDR3 length is 14 residues. With 4 bases removed from V and 2 bases from J, the gap between germline ends came to 11 bases. Germline CDR1 is MNHGY and CDR2 is SAAAGT. The CDR3 DNA reads TGTGCCAGCAGTTCCCGACAGTTCAACACTGAAGCTTTCTTT. Protein product: CASSSRQFNTEAFF.

This chain links TRBV18 with TRBJ2-1, with TRBD2 matching 9 bases. V was clipped by 3 bases and J by 6 bases; unmatched bases: 6. Germline CDR1 is KGHSH and CDR2 is LQKENI. This CDR3 has 15 amino acids. The CDR3 bases are TGTGCCAGCTCACCGGGTAGCGGGGGTTTCAATGAGCAGTTCTTC. It encodes CASSPGSGGFNEQFF. Together with reference TRBV18 and TRBJ2-1, the CDR3 gives the full variable domain: NAGVMQNPRHLVRRRGQEARLRCSPMKGHSHVYWYRQLPEEGLKFMVYLQKENIIDESGMPKERFSAEFPKEGPSILRIQQVVRGDSAAYFCASSPGSGGFNEQFFGPGTRLTVL.

The V and J genes are TRBV6-5 and TRBJ2-7, with D possibly being TRBD2 (6 bases). The CDR3 covers 11 residues. Looked up from germline, CDR1 is MNHEY and CDR2 is SVGAGI. V gave up 5 bases and J gave up 7 bases, with 9 bases separating them. CDR3 region: CASSTGREQYF. The CDR3 nucleotides read TGTGCCAGCAGTACCGGGAGAGAGCAGTACTTC.

This chain connects TRBV19 to TRBJ1-5; D gene uncertain. The CDR3 is 13 residues long. V gave up 3 bases and J gave up 7 bases, with 10 bases separating them. Germline V gives CDR1 LNHDA, CDR2 SQIVND (reference sequence). The CDR3 DNA sequence: TGTGCCAGTAGTATCTTGCGGAACCAGCCCCAGCATTTT. Residues: CASSILRNQPQHF.

The chain joins TRBV4-1 to TRBJ2-1; 11 nucleotides match TRBD2. The CDR3 has 18 residues. V lost 0 bases, J lost 1 base, and 5 bases stayed unmatched. Germline V gene data show CDR1 as MGHRA and CDR2 as YSYEKL. CDR3 amino acids: CASSQDSGLADSYNEQFF. The CDR3 nucleotides are TGCGCCAGCAGCCAAGATTCGGGACTAGCGGATTCCTACAATGAGCAGTTCTTC.

The V gene is TRBV2, the J gene TRBJ2-7, with D hard to call. The CDR3 is made up of 13 amino acids. Germline V gene data show CDR1 as SNHLY and CDR2 as FYNNEI. V was clipped by 2 bases and J by 0 bases, with 5 bases between them. CDR3 residues: CASSEPFSYEQYF. The CDR3 DNA reads TGTGCCAGCAGTGAACCTTTCTCCTACGAGCAGTACTTC.

This clone was picked up a small number of times. The V gene is TRBV5-1, the J gene TRBJ2-1; the D gene is possibly TRBD1 (6 bases). Deletions cut 1 base from V and 8 bases from J, with 10 bases between. Germline V lookup: CDR1 SGHRS, CDR2 YFSETQ. The CDR3 has 13 residues. CDR3 coding DNA: TGCGCCAGCAGCTTGCCGGACAGTTATGAGCAGTTCTTC. This codes for CASSLPDSYEQFF.

This sequence joins TRBV6-5 and TRBJ1-1; D remains ambiguous. Germline V gives CDR1 MNHEY, CDR2 SVGAGI. Deletions cut 0 bases from V and 7 bases from J, with 15 bases between. This CDR3 has 15 amino acids. The CDR3 region is CASSYSPSLRGEAFF. CDR3 DNA: TGTGCCAGCAGTTACTCCCCCAGTTTGCGAGGTGAAGCTTTCTTT.

The gene calls are TRBV18 and TRBJ2-3; maybe TRBD2 (6 bases). The CDR3 loop spans 13 amino acids. CDR1 KGHSH and CDR2 LQKENI come from the germline V gene. V lost 4 bases, J lost 5 bases, and 10 bases lay in between. CDR3 sequence (DNA): TGTGCCAGCTCACTAGGAGGGGTAGATACGCAGTATTTT. Translating gives CASSLGGVDTQYF.

Regarding this clone: This sample includes further DNA sequences coding for the same CDR3. The J gene is TRBJ1-3, the V gene TRBV6-6; perhaps TRBD1 as D (5 bases). V was trimmed by 2 bases and J by 0 bases, leaving 8 bases between them. The CDR3 extends over 15 amino acids. Germline assignment: CDR1 MNHNY and CDR2 SVGAGI (reference sequence). The CDR3 bases are TGTGCCAGCAGTTACGACAGTAGCTCTGGAAACACCATATATTTT. The encoded protein is CASSYDSSSGNTIYF.

This clone was found a few times. The rearrangement joins TRBV6-6 to TRBJ1-4; D is ambiguous. V was clipped by 6 bases and J by 7 bases, with 15 bases between them. Per germline, CDR1 MNHNY and CDR2 SVGAGI (reference sequence). The CDR3 runs to 14 residues. The CDR3 protein is CASRPTRQLEKLFF. In DNA form, the CDR3 reads TGTGCCAGCAGACCTACGCGGCAACTTGAAAAACTGTTTTTT.

The chain couples TRBV15 to TRBJ2-7; D is perhaps TRBD1 (6 bases). Trimming left V 6 bases short and J 5 bases short, with 20 bases between. CDR1 and CDR2 (germline): LNHNV, YYDKDF (reference sequence). There are 15 residues in the CDR3. The CDR3 region is CATSRDPTGFNEQYF. The CDR3 DNA is TGTGCCACCAGTCGAGACCCTACAGGGTTTAACGAGCAGTACTTC.

This rearrangement joins TRBV4-2 to TRBJ2-3, with a possible D match to TRBD2 (7 bases). This CDR3 is 15 amino acids long. V was trimmed by 0 bases and J by 6 bases, leaving 13 bases between them. CDR1 is LGHNA, CDR2 YNFKEQ, per germline. The CDR3 here is CASSQDDEGGDTQYF. The CDR3 nucleotides are TGTGCCAGCAGCCAAGATGATGAGGGGGGGGATACGCAGTATTTT.

This clone has more than one count but fewer than ten. This chain links TRBV6-5 with TRBJ1-2; the D is unclear. Between the trimmed V and J ends, which lost 2 bases and 4 bases, there was a span of 14 bases. CDR1 and CDR2 from the germline V gene are MNHEY and SVGAGI. CDR3 length: 15 residues. In nucleotides, the CDR3 is TGTGCCAGCAGTTACAAGGCCAGTAGGAGCTATGGCTACACCTTC. Its protein is CASSYKASRSYGYTF.

This clone showed up just once. The chain joins TRBV27 to TRBJ2-1, with a possible D match to TRBD1 (6 bases). CDR1 and CDR2 (germline): MNHEY, SMNVEV (reference sequence). This CDR3 comprises 13 residues. V lost 6 bases and J lost 8, with 14 bases in between. In nucleotides, the CDR3 is TGTGCCAGCAGAGGGACAAACAGCGATGAGCAGTTCTTC. As protein: CASRGTNSDEQFF.

This chain joins TRBV6-6 and TRBJ1-2, with 7 nucleotides matching TRBD1. Unmatched junction bases numbered 5, after V lost 6 bases and J lost 7 bases. CDR1 and CDR2 (germline): MNHNY, SVGAGI (reference sequence). This CDR3 is 12 amino acids long. In DNA, the CDR3 is TGTGCCAGCAGACCGACAGGGTTTGGCTACACCTTC. This sequence encodes CASRPTGFGYTF.

The chain combines TRBV11-3 with TRBJ2-1; a weak D match, TRBD2 (7 bases). V was trimmed by 5 bases and J by 11 bases, leaving 13 bases between them. The germline gives CDR1 SGHNT, CDR2 YENEEA. CDR3 length: 12 amino acids. The CDR3 DNA follows: TGTGCCAGCAGCCGGGGGGCAAAGAAGCAGTTCTTC. Translating gives CASSRGAKKQFF.

The chain has TRBV10-3 and TRBJ1-2; TRBD1 matches 8 bases. This CDR3 contains 15 residues. V shed 0 bases, J shed 2 bases, and the junction held 2 bases outside the gene matches. Germline CDR1 and CDR2: ENHRY and SYGVKD. DNA for the CDR3: TGTGCCATCAGTGAGTCGACAGGGGCCAACTATGGCTACACCTTC. Translation: CAISESTGANYGYTF.